A selection of T cell receptor beta chains follows, all from one sample in a study of beta chain features in type 1 diabetes. Generated by immunoSEQ multiplex PCR, the TCRdb table keeps only in-frame clones and is missing some. This sample has some 270,000 clones, with 7% to 9% found just once. The sample comprised central memory CD4+ T cells from blood. The source of these receptors is a woman in her late teens or twenties in good health. CDR3s leave out the opening cysteine and the closing phenylalanine or tryptophan.

v_call	j_call	cdr3_aa
TRBV11-2	TRBJ1-2	ASSPRQGHGYT
TRBV29-1	TRBJ2-1	SVGGVRYNEQF
TRBV28	TRBJ2-5	ASSLLQGEETQY
TRBV6-1	TRBJ2-3	ASSEYAQSRY
TRBV5-4	TRBJ2-1	ASSLLLAGGPGEQF
TRBV19	TRBJ2-5	ASSRGQETQY
TRBV28	TRBJ1-2	ASSLINYGYT
TRBV5-4	TRBJ2-1	ASSLARGRQF
TRBV18	TRBJ1-6	ASSWEIGTVESPLH
TRBV7-6	TRBJ2-3	ASSLGTSGEDTQY
TRBV6-1	TRBJ1-5	ASSQTASNQPQH
TRBV29-1	TRBJ2-7	SALGLPTYEQY
TRBV7-2	TRBJ1-6	ASSSGWGGANSPLH
TRBV5-4	TRBJ2-7	ASSLARGAGGLYEQY
TRBV7-9	TRBJ1-1	ASSQSNGPEAF